These 2 T cell receptor beta chains were all obtained from the same sample, sequenced in a study of CD8 T cells in Susac syndrome. When the RNA was reverse transcribed, random hexamers were used with an input of roughly 0.45 to 1 ug. Using its own MiXCR run on the immunoSEQ multiplex PCR reads, TCRdb lists one record per CDR3 protein. The table has 15,000 to 20,000 distinct CDR3 sequences, 85% to 95% seen once. The sample taken for sequencing was CD8+ T cells from PBMCs. These receptors were obtained from a human donor in good health.

The CDR3 loop reads CASSPKGTGPYGYTF. CDR3 sequence (DNA): TGCGCCAGCAGCCCAAAGGGGACAGGGCCTTATGGCTACACCTTC. V is TRBV5-1 and J is TRBJ1-2, with TRBD1 matching 9 bases. Germline loops: CDR1 SGHRS, CDR2 YFSETQ. This CDR3 region has 15 residues. After removal of 4 bases from V and 5 bases from J, the junction contained 9 bases not matched to a gene.

The chain recombines TRBV13 with TRBJ2-7; 8 bases match TRBD2. Germline V CDR1 and CDR2: PRHDT, FYEKMQ (reference sequence). V was clipped by 5 bases and J by 3 bases; unmatched bases: 3. The CDR3 runs to 13 residues. The DNA of the CDR3 is TGTGCCAGCAGCACGGGACTAGACTACGAGCAGTACTTC. This gives the protein CASSTGLDYEQYF. The full variable domain, its missing parts supplied by reference TRBV13 and TRBJ2-7, is AAGVIQSPRHLIKEKRETATLKCYPIPRHDTVYWYQQGPGQDPQFLISFYEKMQSDKGSIPDRFSAQQFSDYHSELNMSSLELGDSALYFCASSTGLDYEQYFGPGTRLTVT.